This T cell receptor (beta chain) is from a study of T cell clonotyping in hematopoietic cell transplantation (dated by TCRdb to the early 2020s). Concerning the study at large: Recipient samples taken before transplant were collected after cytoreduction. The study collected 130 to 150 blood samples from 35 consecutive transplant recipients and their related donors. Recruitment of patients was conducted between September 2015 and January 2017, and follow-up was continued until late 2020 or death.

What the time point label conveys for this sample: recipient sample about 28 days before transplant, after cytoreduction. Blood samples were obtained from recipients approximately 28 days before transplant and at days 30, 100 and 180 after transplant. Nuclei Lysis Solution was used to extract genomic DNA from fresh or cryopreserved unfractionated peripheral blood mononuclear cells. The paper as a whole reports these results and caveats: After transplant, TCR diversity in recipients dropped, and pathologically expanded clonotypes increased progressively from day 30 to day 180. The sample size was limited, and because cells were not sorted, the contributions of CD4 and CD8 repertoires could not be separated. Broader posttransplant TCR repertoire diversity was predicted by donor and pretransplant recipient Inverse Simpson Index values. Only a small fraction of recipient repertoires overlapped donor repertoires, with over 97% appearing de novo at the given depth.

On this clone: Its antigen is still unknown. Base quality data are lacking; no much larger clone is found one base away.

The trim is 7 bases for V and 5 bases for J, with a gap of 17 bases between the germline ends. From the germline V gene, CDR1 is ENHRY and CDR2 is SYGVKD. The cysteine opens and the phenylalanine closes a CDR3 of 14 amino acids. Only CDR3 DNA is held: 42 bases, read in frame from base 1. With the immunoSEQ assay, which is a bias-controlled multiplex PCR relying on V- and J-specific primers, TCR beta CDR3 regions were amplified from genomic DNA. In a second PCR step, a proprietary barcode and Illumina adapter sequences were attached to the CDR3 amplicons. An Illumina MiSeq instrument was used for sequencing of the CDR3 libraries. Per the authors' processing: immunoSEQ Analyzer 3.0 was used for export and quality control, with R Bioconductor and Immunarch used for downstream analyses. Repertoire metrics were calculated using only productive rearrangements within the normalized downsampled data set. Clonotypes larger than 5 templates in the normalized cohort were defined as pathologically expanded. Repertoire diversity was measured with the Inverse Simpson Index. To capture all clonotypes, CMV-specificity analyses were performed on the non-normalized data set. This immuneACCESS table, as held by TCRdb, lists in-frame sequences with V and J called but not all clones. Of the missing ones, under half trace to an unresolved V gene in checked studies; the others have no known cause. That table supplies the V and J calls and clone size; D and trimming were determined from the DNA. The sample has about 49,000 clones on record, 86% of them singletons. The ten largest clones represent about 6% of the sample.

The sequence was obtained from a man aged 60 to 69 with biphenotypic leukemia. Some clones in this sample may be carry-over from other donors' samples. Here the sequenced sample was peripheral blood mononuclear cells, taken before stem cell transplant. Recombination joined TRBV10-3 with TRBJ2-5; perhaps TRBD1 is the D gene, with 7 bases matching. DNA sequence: TGTGCCATCAATCCGACAGGGAGGTTCGAGACCCAGTACTTC. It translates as CAINPTGRFETQYF.